The clone carrying this TCR beta chain was counted at least ten times. What it binds is unknown. The size of this beta chain means little, since it is a stray read in a library made for alpha chains. Each CDR3 protein gets one entry after TCRdb re-called the 5' RACE reads with MiXCR. There are around 18,000 distinct CDR3 sequences in the sample; 8.5% to 10% occur only once, and about a fifth lies in the top ten. The sample belongs to a study of spatial heterogeneity in lung cancer. Trimming at V came to 3 bases and at J to 2 bases, leaving 8 bases not matched to a gene. CDR1 and CDR2 (germline): SGHRS, YFSETQ. CDR3 length: 17 residues. Whole-study findings and limits: In tumors, expanded intratumoral alpha and beta TCR counts tracked mutation counts.

Specified time point: sample taken at primary tumor resection. Patients with untreated early-stage non-small cell lung cancer, numbering 72, were the donors. The clonotype comes from a female donor with early-stage non-small cell lung cancer. Sequences were derived from lung tumor tissue, sampled at surgery. The rearrangement joins TRBV5-1 to TRBJ1-2, with 12 bases fitting TRBD1. The chain's CDR3 is CASSSGQGAGPNYGYTF. CDR3 nucleotide sequence: TGCGCCAGCAGCTCGGGACAGGGGGCAGGTCCCAACTATGGCTACACCTTC.